This T cell receptor beta chain appears in the sequencing data of a study of cytomegalovirus exposure and HLA in healthy donors (dated by TCRdb to between 2016 and 2019). Turning to the overall study: According to an earlier analysis of 587 of the donors, about 179 million T cells yielded 117 million unique TCR beta sequences and about 300 Gb of sequence data. An early release covering about 600 HLA-typed donors comprised roughly 300 gigabases of sequencing data and around 85 million unique TCR sequences. Of the approximately 400 genotyped donors, approximately 80% were placed in the genetic ancestry cluster associated with self-reported Caucasian donors. The study aimed to test whether cataloging public T cell receptors could reveal signatures of past pathogen exposure. The T cell repertoires of several hundred subjects were profiled by immunosequencing and related to cytomegalovirus serostatus. A separate validation cohort of 100 to 150 different subjects was used in addition to the approximately 700-subject first cohort. To predict cytomegalovirus infection status, the study combined high-throughput TCR immunosequencing, statistical association of individual TCRs with disease status, and machine learning. In a later analysis, previously published TCR beta repertoires from about 670 donors were re-analyzed and high-resolution HLA genotyping was added so that TCR occurrence patterns could be studied. The later analysis used no new phenotypic data to find candidate immune exposures, relying instead on TCR beta sequences and their occurrence across donors. An earlier analysis of several hundred of the donors applied high-throughput TCR beta sequencing to assess whether each TCR beta V gene segment acted as functional or pseudogenic. Donor age, sex, ethnicity and CMV serostatus were compiled together with the repertoire data. A later genetic analysis took genome-wide SNP genotypes for about 60% of the roughly 670 donors and used that subset as a discovery cohort. All discovery cohort repertoires had been generated using a single sequencing platform. HLA typing included class I and class II loci at four-digit resolution. Typing coverage varied by locus: about 620-630 donors for A, B, C, DRB1 and DQB1; around 560 for DQA1; around 610 for DPA1; roughly 470 for DPB1. About five DR-DQ haplotypes were treated as single units for association and clustering because of strong linkage in the cohort. Across approximately 420 genotyped donors of the cohort, an average of about 240,000 unique TCR beta nucleotide sequences per donor were sequenced, and 15% to 20% of those sequences were non-productive.

As regards this clone: It has no known antigen specificity. Base qualities are not provided; no much larger clone lies one nucleotide away.

The method behind the library was the immunoSEQ multiplex PCR assay. A mixture of 60 forward primers for TCR Vbeta segments and 13 reverse primers for TCR Jbeta segments was used in the multiplex PCR. Amplification of the CDR3 region of rearranged TCR beta genes was performed with a multiplex PCR assay on genomic DNA. The Illumina HiSeq System was used to sequence the amplified TCR beta libraries as 87-base-pair reads. On the study's bioinformatics: A later analysis tallied 75 million to 85 million unique TCR beta chains across the roughly 610 repertoires, and approximately 9.9 million of those chains were shared by two or more donors. A nearest-neighbor algorithm error-corrected the raw reads and collapsed the reads into unique sequences, merging closely related sequences to remove PCR and sequencing errors. Alignment of CDR3 sequences to IMGT reference sequences was used to assign V, D and J gene segments. For a sequence to be retained, a match of at least six nucleotides was required to both a V gene segment and a J gene segment. A rearrangement counted as productive if the CDR3 had no stop codons and remained in frame with V and J, and every other rearrangement counted as non-productive. CDR3 was defined according to IMGT convention as the region running from the second conserved V-encoded cysteine to the conserved J-encoded phenylalanine. Sequences without an unambiguous match to a single V gene segment were excluded from the earlier analysis of approximately 560 of the donors. An earlier analysis of 450 to 650 of the donors called V segments functional above 56.7% productive rearrangements and segregating when the between-donor standard deviation exceeded 5%. To diagnose cytomegalovirus status from the catalog of TCR beta chain sequences, a statistical classification framework was built. In a later analysis, TCR nucleotide sequences were compared against IMGT/GENE-DB human TR gene sequences so that V and J genes could be assigned. A later analysis assigned CDR3 sequences and most-parsimonious VDJ recombination scenarios with the TCRdist pipeline. In a later analysis, each TCR beta chain was defined by its CDR3 amino acid sequence together with its V-gene family, and reads without a unique V-gene family were excluded. To address suspected cross-contamination and a sequencing artifact, a later analysis removed over 500 highly shared, low-generation-probability nucleotide sequences. In a later analysis, a clonal expansion index was calculated for each public chain from normalized within-repertoire ranks of inferred template counts. In a later analysis, generation probabilities were computed using a VDJ recombination model fitted to out-of-frame rearrangements, and the results were checked against IGoR. Hypergeometric tests were used in a later analysis to score TCR-TCR, TCR-HLA and TCR-CMV co-occurrence, with a repertoire-size bias correction applied to the TCR pairs. To estimate false discovery rates, a later analysis permuted the HLA or CMV assignments 20 times. In a later analysis, co-occurring TCRs were grouped with DBSCAN, and TCRdist sequence similarity was added when clustering was performed within HLA-allele-positive subsets. Co-occurrence clustering excluded repertoires with fewer than 30,000 or more than 120,000 public chains, plus five with anomalous nucleotide sharing. Drawn from immuneACCESS, this table holds only the in-frame rearrangements with V and J called that TCRdb kept. Clones are partly lost; checked studies trace under half to an unresolved V gene and leave the rest unexplained. V and J calls and clone size follow that table, whereas D and trimming were derived from the DNA. The sample data list around 62,000 clones, and roughly 73% of these were observed just once. 9.7% of the sample is held by the ten biggest clonotypes.

Study-wide findings and limitations: When HLA alleles, especially DR and DQ, strongly co-occurred, TCR associations were difficult to assign to individual alleles. A group of highly shared sequence variants was considered likely to be a technical artifact of the sequencing pipeline. Some IMGT-functional V segments, including TRBV6-2 and TRBV6-3, could not be told apart with the 87-base-pair reads, so those segments were excluded. While some public TCRs were present in many individuals, most TCR sequences turned up only very rarely across donors. At a false discovery rate of 0.05, a later analysis linked fewer than 20,000 TCR beta sequences to specific HLA alleles. In a later analysis, TCR association rates were found to vary across HLA loci, with the most associated TCRs seen for DRB1 alleles and the fewest for HLA-C alleles. In a later analysis, HLA-associated TCR beta chains showed more clonal expansion and lower generation probabilities than non-associated chains that were equally common. Linkage disequilibrium might explain the correlated functional status among segregating V segments, but an unknown experimental factor could not be excluded. Sequencing depth was assumed to be roughly uniform across donors in the presence/absence analyses, though that assumption may not hold. In an earlier analysis of about 550 of the donors, most TCR beta V segments were observed in productive rearrangements about 87% or about 30% of the time, broadly matching IMGT annotations. Three of the identified cytomegalovirus-associated TCR beta chains were confirmed in vitro to be specific for cytomegalovirus antigens. An association between a missense DCLRE1C variant and V-gene and J-gene trimming of TCR beta chains was found in a later genetic analysis and replicated in an independent cohort. Because counts were too low, roughly 16 rarely observed V segments, including chromosome 9 orphons, were excluded from the earlier analysis of several hundred of the donors. The classifier was reported to diagnose cytomegalovirus status with high specificity and sensitivity in both the original cohort and the validation cohort. In a later analysis, most CMV-associated TCR beta chains were found to appear HLA-restricted, with HLA associations seemingly driven largely by CMV exposure. A total of about 150 TCR beta chains were listed by the study as associated with cytomegalovirus. The authors suggested that the approach could potentially be generalized to other disease states and immunological phenotypes. Immune exposure information for the cohort was limited to CMV serostatus. A further reported finding was that TCR beta sequences accurately predicted the HLA-A and HLA-B alleles for most subjects in the first cohort. Because HLA typing was unavailable for some donors at each locus, only the typed subset was used in association tests. In this cohort, only TCR beta chains were sequenced, and detectable features were limited by the absence of alpha or paired-chain data. Several of the top co-occurrence clusters appeared to be linked to parvovirus B19, influenza, CMV and Epstein-Barr virus, according to a later analysis. Compared with the 666-donor mean, donors in an Asian-associated ancestry cluster had fewer N-insertions in productive TCRs, according to a later genetic analysis.

Ends trimmed: V by 4 bases, J by 0 bases; bases unmatched to a gene: 4. Via the germline V gene, CDR1 is SQVTM and CDR2 ANQGSEA. Its CDR3 holds 16 amino acids, cysteine through phenylalanine. CDR3 DNA only is kept here, 48 bases in frame from base 1. In total, roughly 710 healthy bone marrow donors made up the cohort. At the time of sampling, every cohort member was nominally healthy, though immune exposures that went unrecorded were likely present. The donor was CMV seronegative and belonged to the group of 320 or so seronegative cohort members. Every donor gave a peripheral blood sample, and the peripheral blood mononuclear cells from that sample were used for TCR beta sequencing. Genomic DNA was extracted from the blood cell samples with the Qiagen DNeasy Blood Extraction Kit.

The specimen sequenced was PBMCs. This TCR was sampled from a man between 35 and 55 years old in good health and CMV-seronegative. This receptor chain uses TRBV29-1 and TRBJ2-6; 9 middle bases align to TRBD1. The CDR3 region reads CSVVGQGISGANVLTF. The nucleotides are TGCAGCGTTGTAGGACAGGGGATCTCTGGGGCCAACGTCCTGACTTTC.